A selection of T cell receptor beta chains follows, all from one sample in a study of OX40 agonist ivuxolimab in advanced cancers. Method: immunoSEQ multiplex PCR; TCRdb's copy keeps in-frame clones and lacks some. Among some 70,000 clones listed, approximately 90% were seen once. The specimen comprised CD4+ or CD8+ T cells sorted from blood, sampled in a trial of the OX40 agonist ivuxolimab. Receptor source: an adult with an advanced solid tumor such as melanoma, head and neck, liver or kidney cancer. Each CDR3 is given with its conserved first and last residue.

>TRBJ2-7|TRBV11-2
CASSLDLRAELYF
>TRBJ2-1|TRBV6-1
CASSGAGGYNEQFF
>TRBJ2-1|TRBV7-9
CASSLAANEQFF
>TRBJ2-2|TRBV18
CASSPLPSGGTGELFF
>TRBJ1-5|TRBV30
CAWSGRRSQPQHF
>TRBJ2-7|TRBV4-2
CASSQIKLAGAGEQYF
>TRBJ2-3|TRBV10-1
CASRGSGTDTQYF
>TRBJ1-2|TRBV7-9
CASSLDRDRRYGYTF
>TRBJ1-5|TRBV15
CATRKDRGDDQPQHF
>TRBJ2-5|TRBV5-1
CASSRMGGETQYF
>TRBJ2-7|TRBV18
CASSPRGGEQYF
>TRBJ2-3|TRBV5-1
CASSLGLAGPKLDTQYF
>TRBJ1-1|TRBV5-1
CASSLGPGVNTEAFF
>TRBJ1-2|TRBV6-5
CASSIRQSYGYTF
>TRBJ2-3|TRBV9
CASSVSGGFTDTQYF
>TRBJ2-1|TRBV10-1
CASSERGFRSGRSYNEQFF
>TRBJ2-2|TRBV30
CAWSKGLAVTGELFF
>TRBJ2-3|TRBV6-5
CASKLQGAQGDTQYF
>TRBJ2-5|TRBV5-1
CASSLDGTSGEETQYF
>TRBJ1-2|TRBV11-2
CASSLGSTSRGYTF
>TRBJ1-5|TRBV15
CATSSEPRSPQHF
>TRBJ1-1|TRBV5-4
CASNPGQGKGKRTEAFF